One and the same sample provided the 20 T cell receptor beta chains below, sequenced in a study of blood T cell repertoires in COVID-19 (dated by TCRdb to the early 2020s). Library construction relied on the immunoSEQ multiplex PCR assay. Imported from immuneACCESS, the table was reduced by TCRdb to in-frame sequences with V and J called. These copies leave out some clones; in studies compared against another copy, an unresolved V gene accounts for under half, and the cause of the remainder is not known. This sample comprises tens of thousands of clones, around 88% of them detected only once. About 15% of the sample rests with the top ten. Sequencing was performed on peripheral blood. These receptors were obtained from a woman aged 60-75 years with acute or convalescent COVID-19.

The CDR3 region is CASSMPVYGYTF. The CDR3 nucleotides read TGTGCCAGTAGTATGCCAGTCTATGGCTACACCTTC. The chain uses TRBV19 and TRBJ1-2; D call uncertain. Trimming shortened V by 3 bases and J by 4 bases, and 6 bases separated the two germline ends. Per germline, CDR1 LNHDA and CDR2 SQIVND (reference sequence). This CDR3 spans 12 amino acids.

This sequence joins TRBV19 and TRBJ1-1, with D possibly matching TRBD1 (6 bases). The length of the CDR3 is 13 residues. Germline loops: CDR1 LNHDA, CDR2 SQIVND (reference sequence). Trimming stripped 6 bases from V and 6 bases from J, with 14 bases between. The CDR3 DNA reads TGTGCCAGTAGACAGGGCTTGGGAGCTGAAGCTTTCTTT. Translating it yields CASRQGLGAEAFF.

V gene TRBV23-1 combines with J gene TRBJ1-2; 7 bases line up with TRBD1. TRBV23-1 is classed as an ORF, of uncertain function. The CDR3 totals 14 residues. J gave up 2 bases and V 3 bases, and 3 bases lay outside the gene matches. The CDR3 region is CASSHSGQNYGYTF. CDR3 nucleotides: TGCGCCAGCAGTCATTCGGGACAGAACTATGGCTACACCTTC.

The chain links TRBV5-1 to TRBJ1-6; TRBD1 matches at 7 bases. The CDR3 length is 16 residues. The germline CDR1 and CDR2 sequences are SGHRS and YFSETQ. Trimming at V came to 4 bases and at J to 7 bases, leaving 11 bases not matched to a gene. The CDR3 protein is CASSPTTATGNSPLHF. CDR3 coding DNA: TGCGCCAGCAGCCCGACGACAGCGACAGGGAATTCACCCCTCCACTTT.

The gene calls are TRBV6-5 and TRBJ2-1; 7 nucleotides align to TRBD2. V lost 5 bases, J lost 10 bases, and 14 bases stayed unmatched. The CDR3 is made up of 15 amino acids. CDR1 MNHEY and CDR2 SVGAGI come from the germline V gene. CDR3 in amino acids: CASSPGVAGEREQFF. The DNA for the CDR3 is TGTGCCAGCAGTCCCGGCGTGGCGGGGGAACGGGAGCAGTTCTTC.

The gene calls are TRBV7-3 and TRBJ2-2, with TRBD2 matching over 7 bases. J gave up 2 bases and V 6 bases, and 9 bases lay outside the gene matches. The CDR3 has 16 residues. CDR1 is SGHTA and CDR2 is FQGTGA in the germline V gene. The CDR3 here is CASSPPGLTNTGELFF. In nucleotides, the CDR3 is TGTGCCAGCAGTCCCCCGGGACTAACAAACACCGGGGAGCTGTTTTTT.

The chain recombines TRBV2 with TRBJ2-1, with TRBD2 identical over 9 bases. V lost 3 bases and J lost 6; bases outside the gene matches: 6. The CDR3 extends over 15 amino acids. In germline, CDR1 is SNHLY, CDR2 FYNNEI. The CDR3 here is CASSEDLSGSNEQFF. The CDR3 DNA reads TGTGCCAGCAGTGAGGACCTTAGCGGGAGCAATGAGCAGTTCTTC.

V usage is TRBV5-5 and J usage is TRBJ2-3; D is unresolved. The CDR3 has 16 residues. V lost 4 bases and J 0 bases, leaving 15 bases between the germline ends. CDR1 and CDR2 from the germline V gene are SGHKS and YYEKEE (reference sequence). This CDR3 reads CASSTTDTFSTDTQYF. In nucleotides, the CDR3 is TGTGCCAGCAGCACCACAGACACGTTTAGCACAGATACGCAGTATTTT.

The gene calls are TRBV11-3 and TRBJ2-2; D not certain. The CDR3 totals 14 residues. V lost 1 base to trimming and J lost 1 base, with 4 bases between them. Germline loops: CDR1 SGHNT, CDR2 YENEEA. The DNA of the CDR3 is TGTGCCAGCAGCTTAGCAGGGAACACCGGGGAGCTGTTTTTT. Translated, it gives CASSLAGNTGELFF.

This rearrangement joins TRBV11-3 to TRBJ2-7; no clear D gene. V lost 1 base, J lost 8 bases, and 9 bases lay in between. The V gene's germline CDR1 is SGHNT and CDR2 YENEEA. This CDR3 is 12 amino acids long. In DNA form, the CDR3 reads TGTGCCAGCAGCTTAGTTATTGCGCAGCAGTACTTC. Its protein product is CASSLVIAQQYF.

Written as DNA, the CDR3 is TGTGCCACCAGTGATGACCGAGGAGGGACCACCTACGAGCAGTACTTC. It codes for CATSDDRGGTTYEQYF. The chain couples TRBV24-1 to TRBJ2-7; a weak D match, TRBD2 (6 bases). Trimming removed 3 bases from V and 2 bases from J, with 16 bases in between. The CDR3 totals 16 residues. CDR1 is KGHDR, CDR2 SFDVKD, per germline.

This CDR3 reads CASSKTGADTEAFF. The DNA of the CDR3 is TGTGCCAGCAGCAAAACAGGGGCGGACACTGAAGCTTTCTTT. The chain uses TRBV7-2 and TRBJ1-1; TRBD1 matches at 7 bases. The CDR3 is made up of 14 amino acids. The trim removed 5 bases at V and 3 bases at J, leaving 6 bases unmatched. Germline V CDR1 and CDR2: SGHTA, FQGNSA.

The V gene is TRBV30, the J gene TRBJ2-7; 13 bases match TRBD2. The trim removed 2 bases at V and 5 bases at J, leaving 6 bases unmatched. Germline-derived CDR1 and CDR2 are GTSNPN and SVGIG (reference sequence). There are 15 residues in the CDR3. CDR3 region: CAWSFTSGGAHEQYF. In DNA form, the CDR3 reads TGTGCCTGGAGTTTTACTAGCGGGGGGGCCCACGAGCAGTACTTC.

The V and J genes are TRBV9 and TRBJ1-1; possible D gene TRBD1, 5 bases. CDR1 is SGDLS and CDR2 is YYNGEE in the germline V gene. Between the trimmed V and J ends, which lost 4 bases and 9 bases, there was a span of 16 bases. The CDR3 is 13 amino acids. The CDR3 region is CASSQPMGQKAFF. The CDR3 bases are TGTGCCAGCAGCCAGCCCATGGGGCAGAAAGCTTTCTTT. Using reference TRBV9 and TRBJ1-1 for the parts outside the CDR3, the full variable domain is DSGVTQTPKHLITATGQRVTLRCSPRSGDLSVYWYQQSLDQGLQFLIQYYNGEERAKGNILERFSAQQFPDLHSELNLSSLELGDSALYFCASSQPMGQKAFFGQGTRLTVV.

A few counts support this clone. The V gene is TRBV7-8, the J gene TRBJ1-5; D gene uncertain. The CDR3 runs 15 residues. Looked up from germline, CDR1 is SGHVS and CDR2 is FQNEAQ. V was shortened by 5 bases and J by 0 bases, with 11 bases between the two germline ends. CDR3 in amino acids: CASSIDSFSNQPQHF. In DNA, the CDR3 is TGTGCCAGCAGCATAGACTCGTTTAGCAATCAGCCCCAGCATTTT.

This clone was seen more than once but under ten times. The V and J genes are TRBV6-2 or TRBV6-3 and TRBJ2-7, with 7 bases fitting TRBD2. This CDR3 has 14 residues. The junction had 5 bases not matched to a gene; V was cut back by 5 bases and J by 1 base. Germline CDR1 and CDR2: MNHEY and SVGEGT. CDR3 in amino acids: CASSAGRQSYEQYF. The CDR3 coding sequence is TGTGCCAGCAGTGCCGGGAGGCAGTCCTACGAGCAGTACTTC.

The chain uses TRBV19 and TRBJ1-4, with D perhaps matching TRBD1 (5 bases). CDR1 and CDR2 from the germline V gene are LNHDA and SQIVND (reference sequence). Trimming took 4 bases from V and 3 from J, leaving 12 bases between them. The CDR3 totals 15 residues. DNA of the CDR3: TGTGCCAGTAGTACAGGGAGGGAAGCTAATGAAAAACTGTTTTTT. It yields the protein CASSTGREANEKLFF. The whole variable domain, remainder taken from reference TRBV19 and TRBJ1-4, is DGGITQSPKYLFRKEGQNVTLSCEQNLNHDAMYWYRQDPGQGLRLIYYSQIVNDFQKGDIAEGYSVSREKKESFPLTVTSAQKNPTAFYLCASSTGREANEKLFFGSGTQLSVL.

This rearrangement joins TRBV7-8 to TRBJ1-1; D unclear. V lost 7 bases to trimming and J lost 4 bases, with 22 bases between them. The CDR3 runs to 16 residues. The germline V gene encodes CDR1 SGHVS and CDR2 FQNEAQ. CDR3 sequence reads: CASTPDSVSGSTEAFF. DNA for the CDR3: TGTGCCAGCACCCCCGACTCGGTCTCGGGAAGCACTGAAGCTTTCTTT.

V and J are TRBV5-1 and TRBJ1-2; tentative D call: TRBD1 (5 bases). Germline V gives CDR1 SGHRS, CDR2 YFSETQ. The V end was cut by 4 bases, the J end by 1 base, with 17 bases between. This CDR3 region has 16 residues. The chain's CDR3 is CASSRGTPQSNYGYTF. The CDR3, as DNA: TGCGCCAGCAGCCGAGGGACTCCCCAGAGTAACTATGGCTACACCTTC.

The chain is built from TRBV5-1 and TRBJ1-1, with unresolved D. Trimming shortened V by 1 base and J by 1 base, and 8 bases separated the two germline ends. Germline V CDR1 and CDR2: SGHRS, YFSETQ. The CDR3 has 14 amino acids. The CDR3, as DNA: TGCGCCAGCAGCTTGTCCGGTACGAACACTGAAGCTTTCTTT. As protein: CASSLSGTNTEAFF.